This T cell receptor (beta chain) was documented in a study of cytomegalovirus exposure and HLA in healthy donors. General study points: Under in vitro conditions, three CMV-associated chains were confirmed as specific for CMV antigens. The study dropped some indistinguishable V segments, TRBV6-2 and TRBV6-3 among them. A prior analysis recorded that most TCR beta V segments were productive about 87% or about 30% of the time.

Details on this clone: Its specificity is unknown.

Healthy individuals who donated bone marrow served as the donors. A multiplex PCR was run with 60 Vbeta primers and 13 Jbeta primers. Only in-frame clones appear in the TCRdb table, and some are missing; sequencing was by immunoSEQ multiplex PCR. The repertoire table contains 87,000 or so clones. This CDR3 comprises 13 residues. V shed 5 bases and J shed 5 bases, with 13 bases lying between them. Germline V gene lookup returns CDR1 SGHNT and CDR2 YYREEE (reference sequence). The chain recombines TRBV5-4 with TRBJ1-1, with D possibly matching TRBD1 (6 bases). The receptor's source is a man aged 50-59 years in good health and CMV-seropositive. The specimen was PBMCs. Here the CDR3 reads CASRHRVGTEAFF. The CDR3 bases are TGTGCCAGCAGGCACAGGGTGGGGACTGAAGCTTTCTTT.